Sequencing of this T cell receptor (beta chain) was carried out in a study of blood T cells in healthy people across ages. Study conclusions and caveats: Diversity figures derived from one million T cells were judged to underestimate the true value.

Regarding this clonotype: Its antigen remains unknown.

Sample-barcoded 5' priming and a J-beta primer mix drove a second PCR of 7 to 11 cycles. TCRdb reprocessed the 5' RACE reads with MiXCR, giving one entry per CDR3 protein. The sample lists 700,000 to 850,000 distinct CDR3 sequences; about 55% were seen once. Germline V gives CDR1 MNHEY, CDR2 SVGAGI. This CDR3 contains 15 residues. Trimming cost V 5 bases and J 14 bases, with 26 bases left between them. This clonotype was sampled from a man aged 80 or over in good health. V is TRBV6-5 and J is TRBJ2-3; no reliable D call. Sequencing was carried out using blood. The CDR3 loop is CASSPVGGEHRYAYF. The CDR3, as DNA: TGTGCCAGCAGTCCGGTAGGCGGCGAGCACAGATACGCGTATTTT.